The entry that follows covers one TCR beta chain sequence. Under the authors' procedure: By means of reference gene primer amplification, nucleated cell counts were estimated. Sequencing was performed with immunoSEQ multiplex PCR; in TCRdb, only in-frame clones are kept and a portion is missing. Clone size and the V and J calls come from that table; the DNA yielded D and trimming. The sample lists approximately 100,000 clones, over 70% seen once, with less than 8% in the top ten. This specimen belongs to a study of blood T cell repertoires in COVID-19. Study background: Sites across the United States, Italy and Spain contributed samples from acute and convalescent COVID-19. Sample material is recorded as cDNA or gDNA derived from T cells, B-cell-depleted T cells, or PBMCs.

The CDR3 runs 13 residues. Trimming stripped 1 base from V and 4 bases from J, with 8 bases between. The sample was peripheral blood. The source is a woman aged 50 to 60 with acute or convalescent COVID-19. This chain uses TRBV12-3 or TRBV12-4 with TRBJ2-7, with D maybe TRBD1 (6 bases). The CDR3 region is CASSLGDTYEQYF. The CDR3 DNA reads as TGTGCCAGCAGTTTAGGGGACACTTACGAGCAGTACTTC.